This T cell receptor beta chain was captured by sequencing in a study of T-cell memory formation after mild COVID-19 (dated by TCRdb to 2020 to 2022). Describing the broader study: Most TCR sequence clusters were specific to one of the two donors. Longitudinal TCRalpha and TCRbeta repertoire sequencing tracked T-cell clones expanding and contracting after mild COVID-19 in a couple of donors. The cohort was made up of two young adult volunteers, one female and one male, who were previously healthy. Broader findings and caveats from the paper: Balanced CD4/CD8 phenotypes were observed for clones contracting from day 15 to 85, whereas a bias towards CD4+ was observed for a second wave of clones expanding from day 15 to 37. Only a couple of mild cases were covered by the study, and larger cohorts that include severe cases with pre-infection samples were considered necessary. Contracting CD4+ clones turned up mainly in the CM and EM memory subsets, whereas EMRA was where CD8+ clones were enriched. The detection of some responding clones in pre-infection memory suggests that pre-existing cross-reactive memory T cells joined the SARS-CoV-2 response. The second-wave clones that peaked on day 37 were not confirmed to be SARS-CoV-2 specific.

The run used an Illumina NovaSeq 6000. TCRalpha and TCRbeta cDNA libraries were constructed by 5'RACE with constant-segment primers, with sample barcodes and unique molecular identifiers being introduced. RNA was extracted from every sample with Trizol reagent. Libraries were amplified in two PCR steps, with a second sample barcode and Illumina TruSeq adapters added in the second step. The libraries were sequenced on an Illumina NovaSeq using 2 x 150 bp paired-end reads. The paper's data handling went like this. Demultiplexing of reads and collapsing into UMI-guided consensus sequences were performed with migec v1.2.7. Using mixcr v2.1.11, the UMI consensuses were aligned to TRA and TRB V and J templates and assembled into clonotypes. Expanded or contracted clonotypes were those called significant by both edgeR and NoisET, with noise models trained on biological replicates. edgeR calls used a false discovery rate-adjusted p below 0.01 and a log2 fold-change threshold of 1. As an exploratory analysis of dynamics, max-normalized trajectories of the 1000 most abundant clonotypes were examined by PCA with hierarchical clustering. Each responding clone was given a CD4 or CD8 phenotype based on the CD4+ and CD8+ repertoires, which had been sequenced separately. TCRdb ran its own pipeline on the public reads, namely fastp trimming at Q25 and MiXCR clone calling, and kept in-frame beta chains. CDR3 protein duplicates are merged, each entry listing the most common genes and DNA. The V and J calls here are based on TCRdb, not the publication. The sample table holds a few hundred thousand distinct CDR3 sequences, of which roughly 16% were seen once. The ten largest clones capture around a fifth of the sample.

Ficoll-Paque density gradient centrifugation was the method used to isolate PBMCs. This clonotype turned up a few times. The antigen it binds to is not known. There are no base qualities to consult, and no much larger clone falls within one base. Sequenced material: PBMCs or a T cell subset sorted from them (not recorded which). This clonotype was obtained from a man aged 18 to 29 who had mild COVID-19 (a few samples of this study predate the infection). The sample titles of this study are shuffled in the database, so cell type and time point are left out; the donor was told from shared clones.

The DNA sequence reads TGTGCCAGCAGCCCGTGGGACAGGGGCGCCGAGCAGTACTTC. This gives the protein CASSPWDRGAEQYF. Recombination connected TRBV7-9 to TRBJ2-7; 10 of the junction bases match TRBD1. Unmatched junction bases come to 7, with V trimmed by 5 bases and J by 6 bases. The cysteine opens and the phenylalanine closes a CDR3 of 14 amino acids. Only the CDR3 portion is preserved as DNA: 42 bases, with reading frame beginning at the first base. CDR1 SEHNR and CDR2 FQNEAQ are derived from the germline V gene (reference sequence).